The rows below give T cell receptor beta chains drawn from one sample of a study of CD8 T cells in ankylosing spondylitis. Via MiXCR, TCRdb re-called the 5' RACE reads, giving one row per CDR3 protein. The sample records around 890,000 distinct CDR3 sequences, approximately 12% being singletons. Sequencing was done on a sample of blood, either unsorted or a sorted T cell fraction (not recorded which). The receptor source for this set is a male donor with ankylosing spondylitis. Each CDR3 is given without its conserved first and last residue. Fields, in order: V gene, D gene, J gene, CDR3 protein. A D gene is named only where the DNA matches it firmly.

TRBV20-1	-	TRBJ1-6	SARASGLSYNSPLH
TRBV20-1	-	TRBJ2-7	SARASWYEQY
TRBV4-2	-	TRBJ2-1	ASSRADGKEYNEQF
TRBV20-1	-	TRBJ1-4	SAPRQGGEKLF
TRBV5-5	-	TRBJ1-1	ASGLQGANTEAF
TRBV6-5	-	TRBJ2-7	ASSYSRPPYEQY
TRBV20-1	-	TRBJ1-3	SASAGDTIY
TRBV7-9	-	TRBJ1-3	ASSPFSGNTIY
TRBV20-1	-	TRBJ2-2	SARDLHGELF
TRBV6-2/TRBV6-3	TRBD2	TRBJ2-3	ASSYVSGRAPDTQY
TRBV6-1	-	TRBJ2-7	ASSVKSGAYEQY
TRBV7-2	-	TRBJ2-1	ASSLGTNKAF
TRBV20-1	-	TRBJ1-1	SVTGRGQNTEAF
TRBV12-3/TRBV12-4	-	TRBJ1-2	ASKSLRNYGYT
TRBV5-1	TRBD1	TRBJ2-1	ASSSPGQGPRLIYNEQF